The sequence of this T cell receptor beta chain was determined in a study of OX40 agonist ivuxolimab in advanced cancers. Overall study: The diagnoses of dose-escalation patients were hepatocellular carcinoma, melanoma, renal cell or head and neck cancer. Partial responses occurred in three patients (one hepatocellular carcinoma, two cutaneous melanoma).

Study results and caveats: Fewer expanded clones were found on average in CD4+ than in CD8+ T cells.

On this clone itself: As yet, its antigen is unknown.

Germline CDR1 and CDR2: SGHTA and FQGNSA. CDR3 length equals 15 residues. The V and J ends lost 3 bases and 5 bases, in that order; junction bases with no gene match: 7. Profiled with immunoSEQ multiplex PCR; TCRdb holds only in-frame clones, not every one. The table records 71,000 or so clones, approximately 90% of them present only once. This clonotype was sampled from an adult with an advanced solid tumor such as melanoma, head and neck, liver or kidney cancer. Source: CD4+ or CD8+ T cells sorted from blood, taken in a trial of the OX40 agonist ivuxolimab. The chain couples TRBV7-2 to TRBJ2-7; 10 positions agree with TRBD1. CDR3 DNA sequence: TGTGCCAGCAGCTTGTTCCGGGACAGGGGACACGAGCAGTACTTC. Translating it yields CASSLFRDRGHEQYF.